Each of the 16 T cell receptor beta chains below was sequenced from the same sample in a study of control samples from healthy donors and cancer patients. Only in-frame clones appear in the TCRdb table, and some are missing; sequencing was by immunoSEQ multiplex PCR. The sample shows 100,000 or so clones, about 89% of them seen only once. Material for sequencing was blood. All receptors come from a man younger than 40 in good health.

This rearrangement joins TRBV7-6 to TRBJ2-7; 9 bases match TRBD1. Trimming removed 5 bases from V and 3 bases from J; junction bases left unmatched: 8. This CDR3 has 15 amino acids. The germline gives CDR1 SGHVS, CDR2 FNYEAQ. In DNA form, the CDR3 reads TGTGCCAGCAGCCCCTGGGACAGGGCAAGCTACGAGCAGTACTTC. Amino acids: CASSPWDRASYEQYF.

The table lists this clone with a count of one. In DNA form, the CDR3 reads TGTGCCAGCAGCCTGGGGGCGGGGGAAGGGTACGAGCAGTACTTC. Its translation: CASSLGAGEGYEQYF. This chain uses TRBV11-2 with TRBJ2-7; TRBD2 might be the D (7 bases). This CDR3 has 15 amino acids. The V end lost 5 bases, the J end lost 4 bases, and 18 bases lay between the germline ends. Germline V gives CDR1 SGHAT, CDR2 FQNNGV. Drawing the rest from reference TRBV11-2 and TRBJ2-7, the complete variable domain is EAGVAQSPRYKIIEKRQSVAFWCNPISGHATLYWYQQILGQGPKLLIQFQNNGVVDDSQLPKDRFSAERLKGVDSTLKIQPAKLEDSAVYLCASSLGAGEGYEQYFGPGTRLTVT.

This rearrangement joins TRBV9 to TRBJ2-1; 11 nucleotides agree with TRBD2. Per germline, CDR1 SGDLS and CDR2 YYNGEE. The CDR3 consists of 16 residues. Losses at the gene ends were 3 bases for V and 4 bases for J; bases not matched to a gene: 6. For the CDR3, the DNA is TGTGCCAGCAGCGCGGAACTAGCGGGAGTATACAATGAGCAGTTCTTC. This gives the protein CASSAELAGVYNEQFF. Full variable domain (remainder filled in from reference TRBV9 and TRBJ2-1): DSGVTQTPKHLITATGQRVTLRCSPRSGDLSVYWYQQSLDQGLQFLIQYYNGEERAKGNILERFSAQQFPDLHSELNLSSLELGDSALYFCASSAELAGVYNEQFFGPGTRLTVL.

This rearrangement joins TRBV24-1 to TRBJ2-1, with TRBD1 identical over 10 bases. CDR1 and CDR2 (germline): KGHDR, SFDVKD. This CDR3 is built from 15 residues. Trimming cost V 5 bases and J 4 bases; bases outside gene matches: 4. CDR3 region: CATSVGQGVYNEQFF. The CDR3, as DNA: TGTGCCACCAGTGTCGGACAGGGGGTGTACAATGAGCAGTTCTTC.

This sequence joins TRBV2 and TRBJ1-2; no clear D gene. CDR1 is SNHLY, CDR2 FYNNEI, per germline. V was cut by 4 bases and J by 3 bases, with 3 bases left in between. This CDR3 contains 11 residues. Here the CDR3 DNA reads TGTGCCAGCAGTGTGCACTATGGCTACACCTTC. Translation gives CASSVHYGYTF.

The V gene is TRBV6-5, the J gene TRBJ2-1; 9 bases agree with TRBD2. J lost 3 bases, V lost 6 bases, and 0 bases had no gene match. CDR3 length: 13 residues. The germline gives CDR1 MNHEY, CDR2 SVGAGI. CDR3 residues: CASRTSGYNEQFF. The CDR3 DNA sequence: TGTGCCAGCAGGACTAGCGGCTACAATGAGCAGTTCTTC.

V usage is TRBV19 and J usage is TRBJ1-5, with D perhaps TRBD1 (5 bases). The CDR3 covers 16 residues. Germline loops: CDR1 LNHDA, CDR2 SQIVND (reference sequence). Trimming cost V 6 bases and J 4 bases, with 19 bases left between them. The CDR3 loop reads CASRKSGRAGNQPQHF. The CDR3 nucleotides read TGTGCCAGTAGGAAAAGTGGCAGGGCGGGAAATCAGCCCCAGCATTTT.

This clone was counted once. The rearrangement uses TRBV10-3 and TRBJ2-3, with 9 bases matching TRBD2. The CDR3 is made up of 13 amino acids. Trimming at V came to 3 bases and at J to 6 bases, leaving 1 base not matched to a gene. Germline values: CDR1 ENHRY, CDR2 SYGVKD. In DNA form, the CDR3 reads TGTGCCATCAGTGAAAGCGGGGGGGATACGCAGTATTTT. Translation: CAISESGGDTQYF.

The rearrangement joins TRBV7-6 to TRBJ2-7; perhaps D is TRBD1 or TRBD2 (5 bases each). V lost 2 bases and J 5 bases, leaving 16 bases between the germline ends. The length of the CDR3 is 15 residues. Germline V lookup: CDR1 SGHVS, CDR2 FNYEAQ. CDR3 DNA: TGTGCCAGCAGCTTATGGGACCCAGGGAAAAACGAGCAGTACTTC. Amino acid sequence: CASSLWDPGKNEQYF.

This sequence joins TRBV3-1 (or the pseudogene TRBV3-2) and TRBJ2-3; D is perhaps TRBD1 (5 bases). Between the trimmed V and J ends, which lost 4 bases and 1 base, there was a span of 15 bases. Germline CDR1 LGHDT, CDR2 YNNKEL (reference sequence). The CDR3 loop spans 16 amino acids. For the CDR3, the DNA is TGTGCCAGCAGCCCCCCGCGCCCCAGGGGCACAGATACGCAGTATTTT. It yields the protein CASSPPRPRGTDTQYF.

The chain carries TRBV27 and TRBJ1-2; 7 bases match TRBD1. Germline CDR1 is MNHEY and CDR2 is SMNVEV (reference sequence). The CDR3 loop spans 15 amino acids. Losses at the gene ends were 6 bases for V and 0 bases for J; bases not matched to a gene: 7. In nucleotides, the CDR3 is TGTGCCAGCAGCTCTAACAGGGGAGCTAACTATGGCTACACCTTC. Translated: CASSSNRGANYGYTF.

The chain has TRBV29-1 and TRBJ1-2, with D unclear. This CDR3 has 11 residues. V dropped 4 bases and J dropped 10 bases, with 13 bases sitting between them. Germline-derived CDR1 and CDR2 are SQVTM and ANQGSEA. The CDR3 region is CSVVPGSDYTF. The CDR3 coding sequence is TGCAGCGTTGTTCCAGGCAGTGACTACACCTTC. The full variable domain, completed using reference TRBV29-1 and TRBJ1-2, is SAVISQKPSRDICQRGTSLTIQCQVDSQVTMMFWYRQQPGQSLTLIATANQGSEATYESGFVIDKFPISRPNLTFSTLTVSNMSPEDSSIYLCSVVPGSDYTFGSGTRLTVV.

The chain combines TRBV28 with TRBJ2-7; 7 nucleotides agree with TRBD1. The CDR3 consists of 14 residues. J lost 3 bases, V lost 3 bases, and 5 bases had no gene match. Germline CDR1 and CDR2: MDHEN and SYDVKM. CDR3 amino acids: CASSLFGQVYEQYF. The CDR3 DNA reads TGTGCCAGCAGTTTGTTTGGACAGGTCTACGAGCAGTACTTC.

The J gene is TRBJ2-5, the V gene TRBV15; 9 bases match TRBD2. Germline V gives CDR1 LNHNV, CDR2 YYDKDF (reference sequence). Germline trimming cut 3 bases from V and 2 bases from J; bases unmatched to any gene: 4. The CDR3 is made up of 15 amino acids. CDR3 nucleotide sequence: TGTGCCACCAGCAGGGATGCGGGGGGGCAAGAGACCCAGTACTTC. Amino acid sequence: CATSRDAGGQETQYF.

This chain links TRBV15 with TRBJ1-5; D is perhaps TRBD1 (5 bases). The ends were cut back, 8 bases at V and 1 base at J, with 18 bases in the middle. The V gene's germline CDR1 is LNHNV and CDR2 YYDKDF (reference sequence). The CDR3 spans 16 residues. CDR3 bases: TGTGCCACCCTAGGGACGGAGGGTCTGAGCAATCAGCCCCAGCATTTT. Translated, it gives CATLGTEGLSNQPQHF.

V is TRBV20-1 and J is TRBJ2-5; TRBD2 is a possible D gene (5 bases). Germline CDR1 and CDR2: DFQATT and SNEGSKA (reference sequence). The CDR3 consists of 11 residues. V lost 7 bases and J 0 bases, leaving 6 bases between the germline ends. CDR3 protein: CSGENQETQYF. The CDR3 DNA reads as TGCAGTGGGGAGAACCAAGAGACCCAGTACTTC.